A single sample gave rise to the 29 T cell receptor beta chains below, sequenced in a study of monozygotic twins with inflammatory bowel disease. TCRdb re-called the 5' RACE reads; every CDR3 protein appears as one record, without DNA. The repertoire table contains 150,000 or so distinct CDR3 sequences. The specimen was blood. The receptors come from a human donor with ulcerative colitis or Crohn's disease, or a healthy co-twin of an affected twin (not recorded which).

The chain has TRBV5-5 and TRBJ2-1. The CDR3 runs to 14 residues. Germline values: CDR1 SGHKS, CDR2 YYEKEE (reference sequence). CDR3 sequence reads: CASSFLTPYNEQFF.

CDR3 loop: CASSRQGSLGSPLHF. This chain uses TRBV12-3 or TRBV12-4 with TRBJ1-6; the D call from TCRdb, TRBD1, cannot be confirmed without DNA. The CDR3 has 15 residues.

This sequence joins TRBV5-1 and TRBJ1-1; absent DNA, TCRdb's TRBD1 call cannot be checked. Germline CDR1 SGHRS, CDR2 YFSETQ. CDR3 length: 13 residues. CDR3 in amino acids: CASSPLDTTEAFF.

V gene TRBV7-2 combines with J gene TRBJ2-7. Germline values: CDR1 SGHTA, CDR2 FQGNSA. This CDR3 has 14 residues. Here the CDR3 reads CASSLVTKAYEQYF.

The chain has TRBV4-1 and TRBJ1-6. Germline V gives CDR1 MGHRA, CDR2 YSYEKL. This CDR3 region has 15 residues. The CDR3 spells CASSQWTGGDSPLHF.

This chain joins TRBV18 and TRBJ1-5. The CDR3 length is 13 residues. Germline CDR1 reads KGHSH; CDR2 reads LQKENI. The CDR3 sequence is CASSPEFVEPQHF.

The CDR3 region is CASSSGQVPSYNEQFF. This chain connects TRBV5-1 to TRBJ2-1; TCRdb designates TRBD1, a call that cannot be tested without DNA. This CDR3 is built from 16 residues. Germline loops: CDR1 SGHRS, CDR2 YFSETQ.

The chain uses TRBV28 and TRBJ2-7; with no DNA, the TCRdb D assignment of TRBD1 cannot be verified. The CDR3 runs to 16 residues. The V gene's germline CDR1 is MDHEN and CDR2 SYDVKM. The CDR3 here is CASSYPPSVPTYEQYF. The whole variable domain, remainder taken from reference TRBV28 and TRBJ2-7, is DVKVTQSSRYLVKRTGEKVFLECVQDMDHENMFWYRQDPGLGLRLIYFSYDVKMKEKGDIPEGYSVSREKKERFSLILESASTNQTSMYLCASSYPPSVPTYEQYFGPGTRLTVT.

The chain couples TRBV3-1 to TRBJ2-7; TCRdb's D gene call, TRBD2, goes unchecked for lack of DNA. Per germline, CDR1 LGHDT and CDR2 YNNKEL (reference sequence). The CDR3 is 14 amino acids. The CDR3 protein is CASTLSEAPYEQYF.

The chain has TRBV20-1 and TRBJ2-2. The CDR3 is 13 residues long. Germline V gene data show CDR1 as DFQATT and CDR2 as SNEGSKA (reference sequence). This CDR3 is CSASLGFAGELFF.

V usage is TRBV7-9 and J usage is TRBJ1-5. Germline V gene sequence: CDR1 SEHNR, CDR2 FQNEAQ (reference sequence). This CDR3 contains 12 residues. The CDR3 is CASSLDSQPQHF. The entire variable domain, with the rest obtained from reference TRBV7-9 and TRBJ1-5, is as follows: DTGVSQNPRHKITKRGQNVTFRCDPISEHNRLYWYRQTLGQGPEFLTYFQNEAQLEKSRLLSDRFSAERPKGSFSTLEIQRTEQGDSAMYLCASSLDSQPQHFGDGTRLSIL.

This rearrangement joins TRBV7-2 to TRBJ2-7. The germline V gene has CDR1 SGHTA and CDR2 FQGNSA. This CDR3 has 12 residues. The CDR3 sequence is CASSLARYEQYF.

The V call is TRBV6-1, the J call TRBJ2-5; the TCRdb D gene call, TRBD1, has no DNA to confirm it. The germline CDR1 and CDR2 sequences are MNHNS and SASEGT. This CDR3 region has 13 residues. CDR3 loop: CASSESRGKTQYF.

The rearrangement uses TRBV12-3 or TRBV12-4 and TRBJ2-1; TCRdb calls TRBD2, which cannot be checked without DNA. This CDR3 spans 13 amino acids. CDR3 amino acids: CAISFLAANEQFF.

This sequence joins TRBV5-1 and TRBJ2-7; the TCRdb D gene call, TRBD2, has no DNA to confirm it. There are 17 residues in the CDR3. Germline lookup yields CDR1 SGHRS and CDR2 YFSETQ. CDR3 sequence: CASSLGLAGPSSYEQYF.

J is TRBJ2-5 and V is TRBV6-5. Germline loops: CDR1 MNHEY, CDR2 SVGAGI. The CDR3 has 11 amino acids. Here the CDR3 reads CASSSLETQYF.

The V gene is TRBV7-9, the J gene TRBJ2-1; without DNA, the TCRdb call of TRBD2 cannot be checked. The CDR3 contains 16 residues. Per germline, CDR1 SEHNR and CDR2 FQNEAQ (reference sequence). The CDR3 region is CASSSMYRLAENEQFF.

The chain has TRBV28 and TRBJ1-6; TCRdb calls TRBD1, which cannot be checked without DNA. CDR1 is MDHEN, CDR2 SYDVKM, per germline. The CDR3 covers 14 residues. The CDR3: CASSSGQINSPLHF. Complete variable domain (other parts from reference TRBV28 and TRBJ1-6): DVKVTQSSRYLVKRTGEKVFLECVQDMDHENMFWYRQDPGLGLRLIYFSYDVKMKEKGDIPEGYSVSREKKERFSLILESASTNQTSMYLCASSSGQINSPLHFGNGTRLTVT.

The J gene is TRBJ1-6, the V gene TRBV29-1; TCRdb outputs TRBD1, but without DNA this stays unchecked. Germline CDR1 is SQVTM and CDR2 is ANQGSEA. CDR3 size: 11 residues. The CDR3 protein is CSGLQGRTLHF.

The V and J genes are TRBV3-1 and TRBJ1-3. Looked up from germline, CDR1 is LGHDT and CDR2 is YNNKEL (reference sequence). CDR3 length equals 16 residues. The CDR3 region is CASSQDLPATGNTIYF.

This chain links TRBV7-2 with TRBJ1-1; TCRdb's D call of TRBD1 is untestable without DNA. CDR1 is SGHTA, CDR2 FQGNSA, per germline. This CDR3 is built from 16 residues. CDR3 sequence: CASSLYSGVGNTEAFF.

The chain links TRBV30 to TRBJ1-1. Per the germline V gene, CDR1 is GTSNPN and CDR2 is SVGIG (reference sequence). The CDR3 is 13 residues long. The CDR3 sequence is CAWSVRTNTEAFF.

This rearrangement joins TRBV6-5 to TRBJ2-7. Germline assignment: CDR1 MNHEY and CDR2 SVGAGI. The CDR3 length is 13 residues. The CDR3 sequence: CASSYGQTYEQYF.

The rearrangement uses TRBV3-1 and TRBJ1-2; TCRdb's D gene call, TRBD1, goes unchecked for lack of DNA. Germline assignment: CDR1 LGHDT and CDR2 YNNKEL (reference sequence). The CDR3 has 12 amino acids. CDR3 amino acids: CASSQPGYGYTF.

The chain recombines TRBV25-1 with TRBJ1-5; TCRdb's assignment of TRBD1 cannot be checked, as there is no DNA. Per the germline V gene, CDR1 is MGHDK and CDR2 is SYGVNS. This CDR3 has 16 amino acids. CDR3 in amino acids: CASSESPDDTYQPQHF.

The J gene is TRBJ1-2, the V gene TRBV5-1; the D call from TCRdb, TRBD1, cannot be confirmed without DNA. The germline V gene has CDR1 SGHRS and CDR2 YFSETQ. The CDR3 extends over 13 amino acids. The CDR3 loop reads CASSLESGAGYTF.

The chain combines TRBV2 with TRBJ1-5. Germline V CDR1 and CDR2: SNHLY, FYNNEI. The CDR3 is made up of 15 amino acids. The CDR3 is CASSGSVYSNQPQHF.

CDR3 sequence reads: CASSLGQLNSPLHF. The chain has TRBV5-1 and TRBJ1-6. The CDR3 totals 14 residues. Germline-derived CDR1 and CDR2 are SGHRS and YFSETQ.

V and J are TRBV6-5 and TRBJ2-7; TCRdb's D call, TRBD1, is unchecked because there is no DNA. The CDR3 has 14 residues. From germline, CDR1 is MNHEY and CDR2 SVGAGI. Here the CDR3 reads CASSYTGGRYEQYF.